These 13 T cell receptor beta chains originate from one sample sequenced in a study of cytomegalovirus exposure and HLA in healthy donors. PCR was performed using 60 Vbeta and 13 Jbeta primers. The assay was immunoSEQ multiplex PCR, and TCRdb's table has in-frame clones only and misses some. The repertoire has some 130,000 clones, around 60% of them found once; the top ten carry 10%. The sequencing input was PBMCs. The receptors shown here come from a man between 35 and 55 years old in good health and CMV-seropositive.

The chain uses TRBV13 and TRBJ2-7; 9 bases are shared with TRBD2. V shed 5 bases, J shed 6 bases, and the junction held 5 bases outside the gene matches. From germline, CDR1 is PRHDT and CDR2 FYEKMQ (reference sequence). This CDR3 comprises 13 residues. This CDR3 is CASSVGLAVEQYF. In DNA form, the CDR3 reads TGTGCCAGCAGCGTGGGACTAGCTGTCGAGCAGTACTTC.

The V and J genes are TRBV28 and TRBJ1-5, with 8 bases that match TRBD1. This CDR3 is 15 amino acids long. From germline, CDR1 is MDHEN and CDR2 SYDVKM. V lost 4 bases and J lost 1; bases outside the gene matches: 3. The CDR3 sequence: CASSSDRASNQPQHF. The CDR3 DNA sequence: TGTGCCAGCAGTTCGGACAGGGCAAGCAATCAGCCCCAGCATTTT.

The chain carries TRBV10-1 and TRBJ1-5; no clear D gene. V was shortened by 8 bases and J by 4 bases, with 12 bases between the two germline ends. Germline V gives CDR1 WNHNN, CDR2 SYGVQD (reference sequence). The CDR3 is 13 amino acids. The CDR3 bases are TGCGCCAGCTCAACCGGGGTAAATCAGCCCCAGCATTTT. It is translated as CASSTGVNQPQHF.

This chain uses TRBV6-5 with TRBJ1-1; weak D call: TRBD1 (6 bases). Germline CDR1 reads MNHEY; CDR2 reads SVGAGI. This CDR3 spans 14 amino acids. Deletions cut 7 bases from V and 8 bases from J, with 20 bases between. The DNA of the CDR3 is TGTGCCAGCACCCGACAGGCCCTGTCCCTCGAAGCTTTCTTT. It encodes CASTRQALSLEAFF.

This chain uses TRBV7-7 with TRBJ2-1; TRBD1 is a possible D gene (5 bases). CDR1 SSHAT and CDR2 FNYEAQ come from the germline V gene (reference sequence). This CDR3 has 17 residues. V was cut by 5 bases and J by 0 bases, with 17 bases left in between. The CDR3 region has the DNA TGTGCCAGCAGCATCGGTGGGGCCGCGAGCTCCTACAATGAGCAGTTCTTC. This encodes CASSIGGAASSYNEQFF. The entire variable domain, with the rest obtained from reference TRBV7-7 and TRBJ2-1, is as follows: GAGVSQSPRYKVTKRGQDVTLRCDPISSHATLYWYQQALGQGPEFLTYFNYEAQPDKSGLPSDRFSAERPEGSISTLTIQRTEQRDSAMYRCASSIGGAASSYNEQFFGPGTRLTVL.

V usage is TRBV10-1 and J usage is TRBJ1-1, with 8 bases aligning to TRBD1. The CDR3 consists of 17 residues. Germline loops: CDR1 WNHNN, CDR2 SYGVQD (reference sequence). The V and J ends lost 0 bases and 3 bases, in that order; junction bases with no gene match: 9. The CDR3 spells CASSESIVRGPDTEAFF. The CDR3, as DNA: TGCGCCAGCAGTGAGTCGATAGTCAGGGGGCCAGACACTGAAGCTTTCTTT.

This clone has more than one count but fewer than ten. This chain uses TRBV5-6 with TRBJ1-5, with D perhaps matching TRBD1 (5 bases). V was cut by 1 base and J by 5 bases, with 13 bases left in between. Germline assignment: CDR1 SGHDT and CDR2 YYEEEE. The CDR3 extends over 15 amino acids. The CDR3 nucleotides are TGTGCCAGCAGCTTGTCCAGCGGGGCCTATCAGCCCCAGCATTTT. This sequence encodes CASSLSSGAYQPQHF.

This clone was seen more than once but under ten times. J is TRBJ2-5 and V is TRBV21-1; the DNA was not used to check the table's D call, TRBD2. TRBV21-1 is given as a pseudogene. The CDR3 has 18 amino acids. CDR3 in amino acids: CASSKGSRLAGGAETQYF. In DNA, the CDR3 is TGTGCCAGCAGCAAAGGAAGTAGACTAGCGGGGGGTGCAGAGACCCAGTACTTC.

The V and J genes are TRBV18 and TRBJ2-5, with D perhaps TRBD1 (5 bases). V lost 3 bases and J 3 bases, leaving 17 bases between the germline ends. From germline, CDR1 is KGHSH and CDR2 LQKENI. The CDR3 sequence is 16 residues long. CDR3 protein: CASSPRQIQFEETQYF. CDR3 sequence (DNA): TGTGCCAGCTCACCTAGACAGATTCAGTTTGAAGAGACCCAGTACTTC.

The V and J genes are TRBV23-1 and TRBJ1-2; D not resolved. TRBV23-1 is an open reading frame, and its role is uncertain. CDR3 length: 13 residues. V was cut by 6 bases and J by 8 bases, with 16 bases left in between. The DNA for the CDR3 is TGCGCCAGCAGGGTGGCAATATTTATGGGCTACACCTTC. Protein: CASRVAIFMGYTF.

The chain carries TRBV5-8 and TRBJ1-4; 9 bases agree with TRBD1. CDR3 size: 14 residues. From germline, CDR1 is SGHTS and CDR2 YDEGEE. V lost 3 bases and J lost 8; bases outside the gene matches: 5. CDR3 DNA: TGTGCCAGCAGCTACCGGGACAGGGTGGAAAAACTGTTTTTT. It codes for CASSYRDRVEKLFF.

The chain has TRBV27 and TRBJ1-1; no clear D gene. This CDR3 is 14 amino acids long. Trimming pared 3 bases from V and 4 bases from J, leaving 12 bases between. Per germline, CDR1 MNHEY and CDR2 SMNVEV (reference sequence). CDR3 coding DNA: TGTGCCAGCAGTTTTGGGTCCTGGGCCACTGAAGCTTTCTTT. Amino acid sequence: CASSFGSWATEAFF.

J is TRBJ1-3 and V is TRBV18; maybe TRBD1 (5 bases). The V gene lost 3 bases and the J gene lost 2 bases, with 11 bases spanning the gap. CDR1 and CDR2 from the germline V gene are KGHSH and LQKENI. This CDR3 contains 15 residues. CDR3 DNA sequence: TGTGCCAGCTCACCTCGGGCAGGGACTGGAAACACCATATATTTT. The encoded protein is CASSPRAGTGNTIYF.